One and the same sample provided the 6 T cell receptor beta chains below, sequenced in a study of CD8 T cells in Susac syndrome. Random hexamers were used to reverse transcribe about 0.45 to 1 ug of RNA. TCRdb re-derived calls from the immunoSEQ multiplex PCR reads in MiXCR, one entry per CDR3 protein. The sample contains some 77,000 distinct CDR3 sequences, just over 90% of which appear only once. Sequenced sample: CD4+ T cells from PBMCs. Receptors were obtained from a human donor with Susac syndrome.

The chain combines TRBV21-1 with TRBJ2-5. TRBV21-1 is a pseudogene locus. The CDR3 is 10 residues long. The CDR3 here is CASIRETQYF. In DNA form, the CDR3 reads TGTGCCAGCATAAGAGAGACCCAGTACTTC.

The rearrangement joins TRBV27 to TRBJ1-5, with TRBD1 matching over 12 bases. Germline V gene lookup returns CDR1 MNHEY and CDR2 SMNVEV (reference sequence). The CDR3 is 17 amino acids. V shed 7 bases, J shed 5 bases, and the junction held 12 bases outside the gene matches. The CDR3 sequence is CASNWTRDRGPDQPQHF. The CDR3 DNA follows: TGTGCCAGCAATTGGACGCGGGACAGGGGGCCTGATCAGCCCCAGCATTTT.

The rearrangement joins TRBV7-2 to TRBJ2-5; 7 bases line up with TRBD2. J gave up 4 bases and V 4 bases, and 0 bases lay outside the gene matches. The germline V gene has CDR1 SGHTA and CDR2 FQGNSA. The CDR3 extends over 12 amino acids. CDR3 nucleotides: TGTGCCAGCAGCTGGGGGGGAGAGACCCAGTACTTC. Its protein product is CASSWGGETQYF.

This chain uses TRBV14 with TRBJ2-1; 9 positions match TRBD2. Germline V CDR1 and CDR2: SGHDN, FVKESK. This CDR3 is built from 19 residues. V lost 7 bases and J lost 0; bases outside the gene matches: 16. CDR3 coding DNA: TGTGCCAGCACCCTTAGCGGGAGTACTCCCCTAAGCTCCTACAATGAGCAGTTCTTC. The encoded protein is CASTLSGSTPLSSYNEQFF.

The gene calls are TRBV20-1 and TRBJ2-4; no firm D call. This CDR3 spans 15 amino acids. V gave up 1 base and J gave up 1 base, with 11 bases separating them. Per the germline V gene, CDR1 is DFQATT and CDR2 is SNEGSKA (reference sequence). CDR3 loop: CSARGKLGAKNIQYF. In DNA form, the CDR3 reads TGCAGTGCTAGAGGGAAATTGGGGGCCAAAAACATTCAGTACTTC.

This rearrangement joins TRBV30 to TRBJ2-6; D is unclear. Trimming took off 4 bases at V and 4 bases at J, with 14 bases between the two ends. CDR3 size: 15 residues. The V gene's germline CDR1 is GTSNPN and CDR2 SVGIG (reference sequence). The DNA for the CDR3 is TGTGCCTGGACCCTGGCGGTAGACGGGGCCAACGTCCTGACTTTC. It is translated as CAWTLAVDGANVLTF.